This T cell receptor gamma chain originates from a study of gammadelta T cells in human blood. Study-wide results and limits: Right after birth, innate γδ T cells reportedly expanded polyclonally after microbial exposure.

The V segment lost 5 bases and the J segment 3 bases; nucleotides outside the gene matches: 4. The CDR3 sequence is 12 residues long. Germline loops: CDR1 EGSTGY, CDR2 YDSYTSSV. To note about this clone: Its antigen is still unknown.

TCRdb reran clone calling via CATT on the RT-PCR reads. The data contain about 200 gamma-chain clones, 60% to 70% of them singletons. The V and J genes are TRGV4 and TRGJ1 or TRGJ2. The TCR originated in a human fetus. The sample consisted of non-Vgamma9Vdelta2 gamma-delta T cells from fetal blood. The CDR3 DNA follows: TGTGCCACCTGGGCAGTTTATTATAAGAAACTCTTT. Residues: CATWAVYYKKLF.